This T cell receptor beta chain is drawn from a study of shared clonotypes between healthy human individuals. Study findings and constraints: Estimated richness was generally greater in naive than memory subsets. Collection of samples was limited to blood; tissue repertoires likely differ.

Concerning this clone: Its antigen is currently unknown. This sample includes further DNA sequences coding for the same CDR3.

There were only Caucasian adults among the donors, and all lived in Nashville, Tennessee. Method: immunoSEQ multiplex PCR; TCRdb's copy keeps in-frame clones and lacks some. The table lists roughly 2.4 million clones, almost 96% of them singletons. The sequenced sample consisted of naive CD4+ T cells sorted from blood. This sample's subset: CD45RA+ positively selected. The TCR sequence derives from a man younger than 35 in good health.

The CDR3, as DNA: TGTGCCAGCAGCTTTGGTGGGAGCACAGATACGCAGTATTTT. This codes for CASSFGGSTDTQYF. V is TRBV5-4 and J is TRBJ2-3; no clear D gene. The CDR3 is 14 residues long. In germline, CDR1 is SGHNT, CDR2 YYREEE (reference sequence). V shed 2 bases and J shed 0 bases, with 7 bases lying between them. Full variable domain (outside the CDR3, taken from reference TRBV5-4 and TRBJ2-3): ETGVTQSPTHLIKTRGQQVTLRCSSQSGHNTVSWYQQALGQGPQFIFQYYREEENGRGNFPPRFSGLQFPNYSSELNVNALELDDSALYLCASSFGGSTDTQYFGPGTRLTVL.